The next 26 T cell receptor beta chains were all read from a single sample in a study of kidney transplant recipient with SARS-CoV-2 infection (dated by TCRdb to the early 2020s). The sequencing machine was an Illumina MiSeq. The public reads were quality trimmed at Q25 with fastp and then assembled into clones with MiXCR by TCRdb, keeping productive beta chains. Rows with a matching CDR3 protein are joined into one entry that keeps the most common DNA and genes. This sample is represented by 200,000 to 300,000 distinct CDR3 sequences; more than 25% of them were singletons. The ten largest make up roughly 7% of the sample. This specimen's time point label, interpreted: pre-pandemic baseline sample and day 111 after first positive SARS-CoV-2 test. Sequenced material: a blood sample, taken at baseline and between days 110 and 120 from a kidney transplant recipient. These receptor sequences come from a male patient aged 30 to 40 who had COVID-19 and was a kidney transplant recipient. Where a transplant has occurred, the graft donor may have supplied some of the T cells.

CDR3 coding DNA: TGTGCCAGCAGTTCTAGCGGGAGGGCCACAGATACGCAGTATTTT. It is translated as CASSSSGRATDTQYF. V usage is TRBV6-2 or TRBV6-3 and J usage is TRBJ2-3, with TRBD2 identical over 12 bases. V was clipped by 4 bases and J by 2 bases; unmatched bases: 1. This CDR3 is built from 15 residues. Looked up from germline, CDR1 is MNHEY and CDR2 is SVGEGT.

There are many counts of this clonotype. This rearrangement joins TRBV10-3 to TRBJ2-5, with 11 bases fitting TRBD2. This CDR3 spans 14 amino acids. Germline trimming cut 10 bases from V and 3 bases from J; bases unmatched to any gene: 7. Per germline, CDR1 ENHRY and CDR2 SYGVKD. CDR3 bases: TGTGCCACCGATCCGGGACTAGCGGAAGAGACCCAGTACTTC. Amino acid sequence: CATDPGLAEETQYF.

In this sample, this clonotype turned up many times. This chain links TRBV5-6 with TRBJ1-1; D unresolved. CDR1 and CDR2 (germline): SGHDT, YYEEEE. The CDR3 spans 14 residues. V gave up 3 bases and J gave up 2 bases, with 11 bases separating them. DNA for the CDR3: TGTGCCAGCAGCTCAAAACGCTTAAACACTGAAGCTTTCTTT. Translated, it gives CASSSKRLNTEAFF.

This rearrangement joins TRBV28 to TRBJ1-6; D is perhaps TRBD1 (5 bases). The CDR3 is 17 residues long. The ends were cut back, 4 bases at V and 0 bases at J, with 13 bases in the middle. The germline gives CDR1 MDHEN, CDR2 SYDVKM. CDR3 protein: CASSYRQYSSYNSPLHF. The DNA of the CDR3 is TGTGCCAGCAGTTACCGACAGTATAGCTCCTATAATTCACCCCTCCACTTT. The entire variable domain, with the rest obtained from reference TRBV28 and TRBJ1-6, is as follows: DVKVTQSSRYLVKRTGEKVFLECVQDMDHENMFWYRQDPGLGLRLIYFSYDVKMKEKGDIPEGYSVSREKKERFSLILESASTNQTSMYLCASSYRQYSSYNSPLHFGNGTRLTVT.

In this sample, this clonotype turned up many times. The DNA of the CDR3 is TGTGCCAGCAGCTGGGCAGGACTAGCGGAAGAGACCCAGTACTTC. It encodes CASSWAGLAEETQYF. The chain carries TRBV7-3 and TRBJ2-5; 10 bases match TRBD2. The CDR3 is 15 residues long. Germline CDR1 reads SGHTA; CDR2 reads FQGTGA. Losses at the gene ends were 4 bases for V and 3 bases for J; bases not matched to a gene: 5.

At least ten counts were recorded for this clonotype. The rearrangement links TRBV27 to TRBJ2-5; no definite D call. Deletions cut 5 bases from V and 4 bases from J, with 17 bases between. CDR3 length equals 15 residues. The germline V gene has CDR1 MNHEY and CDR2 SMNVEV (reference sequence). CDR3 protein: CASSKGQVMGETQYF. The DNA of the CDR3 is TGTGCCAGCAGTAAAGGGCAGGTGATGGGAGAGACCCAGTACTTC.

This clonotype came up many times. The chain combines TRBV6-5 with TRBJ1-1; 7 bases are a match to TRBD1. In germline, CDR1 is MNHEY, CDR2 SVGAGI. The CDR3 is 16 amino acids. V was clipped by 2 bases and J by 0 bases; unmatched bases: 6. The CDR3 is CASSYLPGQMNTEAFF. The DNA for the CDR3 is TGTGCCAGCAGTTACCTTCCGGGACAGATGAACACTGAAGCTTTCTTT.

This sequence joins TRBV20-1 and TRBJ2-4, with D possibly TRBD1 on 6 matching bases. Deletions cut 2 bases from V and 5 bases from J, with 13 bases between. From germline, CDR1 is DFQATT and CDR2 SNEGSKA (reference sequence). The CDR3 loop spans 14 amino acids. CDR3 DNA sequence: TGCAGTGCTAGATGGGGACAAGGGCAAAACATTCAGTACTTC. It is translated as CSARWGQGQNIQYF.

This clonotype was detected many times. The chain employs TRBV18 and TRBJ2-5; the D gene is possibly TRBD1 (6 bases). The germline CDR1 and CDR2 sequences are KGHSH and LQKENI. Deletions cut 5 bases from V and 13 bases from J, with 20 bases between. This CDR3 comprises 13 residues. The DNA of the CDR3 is TGTGCCAGCTCATCTGGACAGTACGACGGAAGGTACTTC. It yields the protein CASSSGQYDGRYF.

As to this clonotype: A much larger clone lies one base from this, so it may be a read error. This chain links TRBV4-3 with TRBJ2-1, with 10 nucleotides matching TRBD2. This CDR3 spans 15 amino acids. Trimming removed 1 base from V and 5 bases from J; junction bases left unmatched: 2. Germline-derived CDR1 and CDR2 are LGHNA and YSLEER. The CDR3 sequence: CASSQGSGGHNEQFF. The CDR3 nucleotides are TGCGCCAGCAGCCAAGGTAGCGGGGGGCACAATGAGCAGTTCTTC.

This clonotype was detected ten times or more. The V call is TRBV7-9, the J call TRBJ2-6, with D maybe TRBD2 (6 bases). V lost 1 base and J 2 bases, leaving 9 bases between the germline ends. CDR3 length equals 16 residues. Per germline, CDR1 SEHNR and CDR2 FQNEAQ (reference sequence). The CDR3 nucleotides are TGTGCCAGCAGCTTAGTACCGGGGGCTGGGGCCAACGTCCTGACTTTC. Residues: CASSLVPGAGANVLTF.

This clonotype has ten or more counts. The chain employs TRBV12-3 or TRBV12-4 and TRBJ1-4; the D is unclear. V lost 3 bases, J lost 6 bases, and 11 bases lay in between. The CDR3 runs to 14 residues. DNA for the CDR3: TGTGCCAGCAGTTTTTCAGGAGCGGATGAAAAACTGTTTTTT. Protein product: CASSFSGADEKLFF.

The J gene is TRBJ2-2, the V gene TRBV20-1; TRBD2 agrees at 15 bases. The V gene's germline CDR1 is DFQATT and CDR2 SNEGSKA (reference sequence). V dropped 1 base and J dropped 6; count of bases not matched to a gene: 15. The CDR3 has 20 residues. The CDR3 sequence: CSARGGLAGGPYHGSGELFF. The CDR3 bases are TGCAGTGCTAGAGGGGGACTAGCGGGAGGCCCGTACCATGGGTCCGGGGAGCTGTTTTTT.

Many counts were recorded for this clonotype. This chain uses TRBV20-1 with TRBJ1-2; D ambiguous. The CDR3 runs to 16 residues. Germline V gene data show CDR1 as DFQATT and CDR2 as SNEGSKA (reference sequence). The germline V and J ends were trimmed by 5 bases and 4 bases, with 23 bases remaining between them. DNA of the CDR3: TGCAGTGCTGATCAGGAGCTGTTTCGAAAGACCTATGGCTACACCTTC. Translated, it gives CSADQELFRKTYGYTF.

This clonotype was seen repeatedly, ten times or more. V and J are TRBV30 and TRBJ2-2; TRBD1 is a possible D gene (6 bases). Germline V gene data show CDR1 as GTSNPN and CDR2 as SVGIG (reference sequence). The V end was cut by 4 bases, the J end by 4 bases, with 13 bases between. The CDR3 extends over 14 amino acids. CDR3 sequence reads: CAWKRLGATGELFF. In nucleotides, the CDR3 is TGTGCCTGGAAAAGGTTGGGGGCCACCGGGGAGCTGTTTTTT. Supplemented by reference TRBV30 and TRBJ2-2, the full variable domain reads SQTIHQWPATLVQPVGSPLSLECTVEGTSNPNLYWYRQAAGRGLQLLFYSVGIGQISSEVPQNLSASRPQDRQFILSSKKLLLSDSGFYLCAWKRLGATGELFFGEGSRLTVL.

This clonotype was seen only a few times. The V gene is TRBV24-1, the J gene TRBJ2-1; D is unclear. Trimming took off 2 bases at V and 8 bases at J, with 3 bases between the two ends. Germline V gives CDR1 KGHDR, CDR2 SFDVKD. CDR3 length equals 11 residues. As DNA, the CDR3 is TGTGCCACCAGTGATTCGCATGAGCAGTTCTTC. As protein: CATSDSHEQFF.

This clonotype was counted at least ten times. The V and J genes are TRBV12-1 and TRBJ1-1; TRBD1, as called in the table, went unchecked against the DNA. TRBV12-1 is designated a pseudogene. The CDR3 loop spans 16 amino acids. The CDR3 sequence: CASSARDSPRDTEAFF. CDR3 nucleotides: TGTGCCAGCAGCGCCCGAGACAGCCCAAGGGACACTGAAGCTTTCTTT.

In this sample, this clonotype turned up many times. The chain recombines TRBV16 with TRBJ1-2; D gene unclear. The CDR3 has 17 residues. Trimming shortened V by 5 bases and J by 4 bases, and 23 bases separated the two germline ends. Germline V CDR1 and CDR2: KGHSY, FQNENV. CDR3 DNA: TGTGCCAGCAGCTATGATGTGGTCGTTAGAAAGACCTATGGCTACACCTTC. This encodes CASSYDVVVRKTYGYTF.

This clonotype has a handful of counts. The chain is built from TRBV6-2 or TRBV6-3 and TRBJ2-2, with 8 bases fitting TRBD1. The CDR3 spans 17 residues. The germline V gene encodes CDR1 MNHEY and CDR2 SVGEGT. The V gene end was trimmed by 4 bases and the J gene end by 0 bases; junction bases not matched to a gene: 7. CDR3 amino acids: CASSFPRQGSNTGELFF. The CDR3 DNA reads TGTGCCAGCAGTTTCCCTCGACAGGGGTCGAACACCGGGGAGCTGTTTTTT.

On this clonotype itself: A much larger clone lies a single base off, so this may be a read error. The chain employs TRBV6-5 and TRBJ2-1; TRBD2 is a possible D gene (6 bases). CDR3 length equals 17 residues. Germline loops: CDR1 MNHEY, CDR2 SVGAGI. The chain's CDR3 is CAGSSTKRAEEYNEQFF. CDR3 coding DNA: TGTGCCGGCAGTTCGACCAAGCGGGCGGAGGAATACAATGAGCAGTTCTTC.

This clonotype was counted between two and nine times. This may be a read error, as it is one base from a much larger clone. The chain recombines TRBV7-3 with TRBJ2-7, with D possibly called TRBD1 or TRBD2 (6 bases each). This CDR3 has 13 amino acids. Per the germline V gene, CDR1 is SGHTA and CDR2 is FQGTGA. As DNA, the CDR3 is TGTGCCAGCAGCTTAGGGTCCGGGGGCGAGCAGTGCTTC. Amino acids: CASSLGSGGEQCF.

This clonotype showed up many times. This CDR3 reads CASSIGSTSRKTYGYTF. Here the CDR3 DNA reads TGTGCCAGCAGCATTGGATCAACAAGCAGAAAGACCTATGGCTACACCTTC. The rearrangement joins TRBV11-2 to TRBJ1-2; D unclear. The CDR3 runs 17 residues. In germline, CDR1 is SGHAT, CDR2 FQNNGV. V was cut by 5 bases and J by 4 bases, with 23 bases left in between.

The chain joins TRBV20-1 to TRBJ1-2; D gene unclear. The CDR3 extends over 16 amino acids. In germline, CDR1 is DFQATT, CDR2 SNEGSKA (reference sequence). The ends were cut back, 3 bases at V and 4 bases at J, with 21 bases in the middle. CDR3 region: CSARSQLFRKTYGYTF. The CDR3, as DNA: TGCAGTGCTAGGAGCCAGCTGTTTCGAAAGACCTATGGCTACACCTTC.

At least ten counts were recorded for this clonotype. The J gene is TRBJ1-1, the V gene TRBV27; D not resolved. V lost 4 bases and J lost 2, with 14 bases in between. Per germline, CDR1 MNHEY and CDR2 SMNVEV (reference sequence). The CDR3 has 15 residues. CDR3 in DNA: TGTGCCAGCAGTTCACCCTACACCTTTAACACTGAAGCTTTCTTT. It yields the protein CASSSPYTFNTEAFF.

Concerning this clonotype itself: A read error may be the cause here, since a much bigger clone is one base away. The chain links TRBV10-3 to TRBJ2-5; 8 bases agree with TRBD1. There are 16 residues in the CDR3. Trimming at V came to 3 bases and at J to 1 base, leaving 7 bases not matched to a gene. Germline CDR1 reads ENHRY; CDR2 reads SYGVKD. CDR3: CAISDPDRGSQETQYF. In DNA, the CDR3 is TGTGCCATCAGTGACCCCGACAGGGGTAGCCAAGAGACCCAGTACTTC.

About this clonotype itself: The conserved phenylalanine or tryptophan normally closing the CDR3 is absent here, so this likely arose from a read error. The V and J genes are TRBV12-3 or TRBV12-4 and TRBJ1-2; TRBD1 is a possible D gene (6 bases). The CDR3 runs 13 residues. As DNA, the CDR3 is TGTGCCGGCAGTTTCCGGCAGGGGTATGGCTACACCCTC. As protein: CAGSFRQGYGYTL.